This T cell receptor (beta chain) comes out of a study of response to subunit inactivated influenza vaccine. Findings of the study overall: Each seasonal flu vaccination may recruit only limited new T cells, authors suggested.

The CDR3 length is 15 residues. Trimming removed 2 bases from V and 2 bases from J; junction bases left unmatched: 1. Germline-derived CDR1 and CDR2 are MNHEY and SVGEGT. Each CDR3 protein is one row after TCRdb ran MiXCR on the RT-PCR reads. The sample consists of 610,000 or so distinct CDR3 sequences, 11% to 15% of them appearing once. This clonotype was detected only a few times. No antigen is known for it. This rearrangement joins TRBV6-2 or TRBV6-3 to TRBJ2-1, with TRBD2 matching over 9 bases. The sequencing used PBMCs from blood, collected 12 days after vaccination. The TCR sequence derives from a middle-aged man who received an inactivated influenza vaccine. The CDR3 DNA reads as TGTGCCAGCAGTTACGCTAGCGGGGCCTACAATGAGCAGTTCTTC. This codes for CASSYASGAYNEQFF.